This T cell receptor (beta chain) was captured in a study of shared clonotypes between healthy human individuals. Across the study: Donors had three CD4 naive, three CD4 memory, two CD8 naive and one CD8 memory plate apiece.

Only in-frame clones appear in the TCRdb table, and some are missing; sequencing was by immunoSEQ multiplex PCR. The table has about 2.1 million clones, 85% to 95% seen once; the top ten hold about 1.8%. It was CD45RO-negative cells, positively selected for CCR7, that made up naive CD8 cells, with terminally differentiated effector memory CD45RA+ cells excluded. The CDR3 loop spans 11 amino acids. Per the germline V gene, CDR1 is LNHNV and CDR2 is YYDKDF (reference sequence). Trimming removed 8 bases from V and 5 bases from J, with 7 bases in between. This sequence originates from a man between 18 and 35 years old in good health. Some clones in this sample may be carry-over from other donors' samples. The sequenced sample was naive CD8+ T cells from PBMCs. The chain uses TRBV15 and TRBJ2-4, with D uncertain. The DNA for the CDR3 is TGTGCCACCGGGCCCCAAAACATTCAGTACTTC. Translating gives CATGPQNIQYF.